This T cell receptor beta chain is from a study of blood T cell repertoires in COVID-19. The overall study: Spain, Italy and the United States supplied samples that represented acute and convalescent COVID-19.

Trimming took 2 bases from V and 7 from J; bases not matched to a gene: 10. Germline V gives CDR1 SGHRS, CDR2 YFSETQ. This CDR3 has 15 residues. Original data processing: Estimation of nucleated cell counts was performed using reference gene primer amplification. Generated by immunoSEQ multiplex PCR, the TCRdb table keeps only in-frame clones and is missing some. The V and J calls and clone size come from that table; D and trimming were worked out from the DNA. The table records hundreds of thousands of clones, around 84% of them present only once. Source material: PBMCs or T cells enriched from blood (not recorded which). The source of this sequence is a woman aged 45-65 years who had recovered from COVID-19. This chain links TRBV5-1 with TRBJ2-7; 9 bases match TRBD1. The CDR3 protein is CASSLLTGGSGEQYF. CDR3 DNA sequence: TGCGCCAGCAGCTTACTGACAGGGGGTTCTGGGGAGCAGTACTTC.